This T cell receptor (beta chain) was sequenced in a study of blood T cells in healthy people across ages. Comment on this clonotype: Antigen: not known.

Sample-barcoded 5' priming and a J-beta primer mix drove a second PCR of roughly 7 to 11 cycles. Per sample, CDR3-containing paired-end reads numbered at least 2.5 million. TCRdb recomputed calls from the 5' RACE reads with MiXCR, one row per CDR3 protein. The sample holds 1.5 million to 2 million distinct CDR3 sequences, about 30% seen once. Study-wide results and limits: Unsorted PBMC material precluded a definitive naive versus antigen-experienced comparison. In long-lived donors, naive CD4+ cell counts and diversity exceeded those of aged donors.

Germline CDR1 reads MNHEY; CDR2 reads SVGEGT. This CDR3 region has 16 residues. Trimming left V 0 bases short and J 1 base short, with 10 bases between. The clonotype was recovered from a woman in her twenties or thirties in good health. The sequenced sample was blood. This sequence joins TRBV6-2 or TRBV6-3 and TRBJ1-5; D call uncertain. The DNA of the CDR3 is TGTGCCAGCAGTTACTCGCCCAGCCGGAGCAATCAGCCCCAGCATTTT. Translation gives CASSYSPSRSNQPQHF.